This T cell receptor beta chain stems from a study of cytomegalovirus exposure and HLA in healthy donors. Whole-study findings and limits: In a later analysis, at a false discovery rate of 0.05, roughly 18,000 TCR beta sequences were associated with HLA alleles. Previous analysis showed most TCR beta V segments were productive about 87% or about 30% of the time. Cytomegalovirus association was assigned to about 180 TCR beta chains. When a later analysis was performed, an Asian-associated ancestry cluster reportedly had fewer N-insertions than the roughly 730-donor mean.

J was trimmed by 0 bases and V by 5 bases; bases with no gene match: 15. The CDR3 runs to 20 residues. CDR1 and CDR2 from the germline V gene are SGHNT and YENEEA. On this clone itself: The antigen remains undetermined.

The study ran its PCR with 60 Vbeta and 13 Jbeta primers. Repertoires were generated with immunoSEQ multiplex PCR, while TCRdb's copy carries only in-frame clones and drops some. The profile shows about 160,000 clones, roughly 80% of them singletons. The source of this sequence is a male donor in good health and CMV-seropositive. The chain has TRBV11-3 and TRBJ2-1, with TRBD2 matching 11 bases. Material: PBMCs. The CDR3 loop is CASSPPPTSGTMSSYNEQFF. The CDR3 bases are TGTGCCAGCAGCCCGCCACCGACTAGCGGGACCATGAGCTCCTACAATGAGCAGTTCTTC. The full variable domain, completed using reference TRBV11-3 and TRBJ2-1, is EAGVVQSPRYKIIEKKQPVAFWCNPISGHNTLYWYLQNLGQGPELLIRYENEEAVDDSQLPKDRFSAERLKGVDSTLKIQPAELGDSAVYLCASSPPPTSGTMSSYNEQFFGPGTRLTVL.